This TCR beta chain was identified in a study of T cell clonotyping in hematopoietic cell transplantation. Generated by immunoSEQ multiplex PCR, the TCRdb table keeps only in-frame clones and is missing some. The sample records over 10,000 clones, around 90% being singletons. Note on this clone: Its antigen is undetermined.

Study outcomes and limitations: Recipient TCR diversity dropped after transplant; expanded clonotypes rose from day 30 to 180.

Germline V CDR1 and CDR2: SGHVS, FNYEAQ. The germline V and J ends were trimmed by 3 bases and 0 bases, with 14 bases remaining between them. CDR3 length equals 17 residues. The sample was PBMCs, taken 100 days after allogeneic stem cell transplant. V is TRBV7-6 and J is TRBJ2-2, with a weak D call TRBD2 (5 bases). The sequence came from a female patient aged 50-60 years who had an allogeneic stem cell transplant from an unrelated donor, so the T cells may come from the graft donor. Some clones in this sample may be carry-over from other donors' samples. The CDR3 is CASSLSTGGPNTGELFF. The CDR3 DNA reads as TGTGCCAGCAGCTTGTCGACCGGCGGGCCGAACACCGGGGAGCTGTTTTTT.